This TCR beta chain was sequenced in a study of T cells in Graves' hyperthyroidism and ophthalmopathy. Study-level findings and limits: Before onset, by a median of approximately 5.9 months, the model predicted ophthalmopathy.

This clonotype has a single count. Antigen specificity is unknown. RNA transcripts were the template for amplifying TCR beta CDR3 regions. Primed by the HTBI set, a first-round RT-PCR was run on the TCR CDR3. TCRdb re-called the multiplex PCR reads through MiXCR, storing one row per CDR3 protein. Among around 440,000 distinct CDR3 sequences listed, around 16% were seen once. Hyperthyroidism in the patients, aged 18 to 65, was newly diagnosed and under 2 months in duration. Criteria for exclusion of patients were uncontrolled infection, other autoimmune disease, pregnancy or lactation. PBMCs were obtained from 9 to 10 ml fresh peripheral blood. The CDR3 length is 17 residues. The J segment lost 5 bases and the V segment lost 3 bases, leaving 6 bases of the junction unmatched. Germline CDR1 reads DFQATT; CDR2 reads SNEGSKA (reference sequence).

Sequenced material: blood. The chain has TRBV20-1 and TRBJ2-2; 16 bases are a match to TRBD2. The receptor's source is a woman under 30 with Graves' hyperthyroidism. The CDR3 sequence is CSARGLAGGRRTGELFF. CDR3 nucleotides: TGCAGTGCTAGGGGACTAGCGGGGGGGCGGCGAACCGGGGAGCTGTTTTTT.